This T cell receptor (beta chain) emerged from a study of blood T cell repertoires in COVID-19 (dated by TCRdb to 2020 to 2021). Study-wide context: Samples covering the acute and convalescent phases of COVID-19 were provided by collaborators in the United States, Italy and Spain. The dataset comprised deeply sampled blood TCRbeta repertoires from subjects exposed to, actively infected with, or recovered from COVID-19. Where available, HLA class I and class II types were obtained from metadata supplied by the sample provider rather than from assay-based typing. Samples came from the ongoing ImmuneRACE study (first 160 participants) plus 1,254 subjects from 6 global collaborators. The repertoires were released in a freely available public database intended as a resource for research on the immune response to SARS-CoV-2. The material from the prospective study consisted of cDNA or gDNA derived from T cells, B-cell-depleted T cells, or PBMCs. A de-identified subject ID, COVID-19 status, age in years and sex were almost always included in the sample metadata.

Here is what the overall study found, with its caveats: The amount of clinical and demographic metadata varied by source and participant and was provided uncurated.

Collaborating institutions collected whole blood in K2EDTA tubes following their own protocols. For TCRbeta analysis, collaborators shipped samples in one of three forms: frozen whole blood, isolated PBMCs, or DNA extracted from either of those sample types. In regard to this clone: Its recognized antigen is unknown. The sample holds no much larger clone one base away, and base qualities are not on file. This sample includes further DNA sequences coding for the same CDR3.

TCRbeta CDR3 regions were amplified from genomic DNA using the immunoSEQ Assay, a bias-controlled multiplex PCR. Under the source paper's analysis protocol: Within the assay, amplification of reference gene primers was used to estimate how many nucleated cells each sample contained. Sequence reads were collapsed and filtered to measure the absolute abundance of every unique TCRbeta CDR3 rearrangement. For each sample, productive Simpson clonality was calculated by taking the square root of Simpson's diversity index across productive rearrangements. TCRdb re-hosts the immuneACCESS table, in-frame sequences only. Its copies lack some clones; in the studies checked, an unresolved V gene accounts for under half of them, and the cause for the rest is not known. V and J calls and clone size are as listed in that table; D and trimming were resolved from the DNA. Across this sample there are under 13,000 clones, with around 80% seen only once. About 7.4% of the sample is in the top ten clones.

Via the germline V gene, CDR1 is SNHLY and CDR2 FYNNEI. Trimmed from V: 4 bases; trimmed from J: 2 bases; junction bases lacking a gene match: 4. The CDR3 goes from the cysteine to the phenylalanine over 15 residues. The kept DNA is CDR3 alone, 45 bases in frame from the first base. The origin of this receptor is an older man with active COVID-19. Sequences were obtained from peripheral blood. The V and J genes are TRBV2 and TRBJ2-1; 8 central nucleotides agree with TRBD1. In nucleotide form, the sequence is TGTGCCAGCAGTGCACAGGGGGGCCCCTACAATGAGCAGTTCTTC. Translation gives CASSAQGGPYNEQFF.